This TCR beta chain was observed in a study of cytomegalovirus exposure and HLA in healthy donors. In the study overall: Out of about 190 million T cells, an earlier analysis found fewer than 140 million unique TCR beta sequences in total. The study, taken as a whole, reports: Donors were assumed by presence/absence analyses to have roughly uniform sequencing depth. TCR beta chain V- and J-gene trimming was linked, in a later analysis, to a missense variant in DCLRE1C. In a later analysis, most CMV-associated TCR beta chains appeared HLA-restricted.

About this clone itself: The antigen is undetermined.

Primers for the PCR totalled 60 Vbeta and 13 Jbeta. Some clones are missing from TCRdb's copy, which holds only in-frame ones; the method was immunoSEQ multiplex PCR. The sample includes around 130,000 clones, about 76% of them seen just once. Germline V gene data show CDR1 as WSHSY and CDR2 as SAAADI. V was pared by 3 bases and J by 10 bases, with 18 bases between. CDR3 length: 14 residues. The specimen was PBMCs. The chain links TRBV10-2 to TRBJ1-1; D remains ambiguous. The sequence was collected from a man between 40 and 49 years old in good health and CMV-seropositive. Here the CDR3 reads CASSEWRNPGLAFF. CDR3 DNA: TGCGCCAGCAGTGAATGGCGTAACCCTGGGCTAGCTTTCTTT.